Listed below are T cell receptor beta chains from one sample, sequenced in a study of CD8 T cells in Susac syndrome. MiXCR, run by TCRdb on the immunoSEQ multiplex PCR reads, gives a single entry per CDR3 protein. The sample consists of 200,000 to 250,000 distinct CDR3 sequences, 95% of them appearing once. The specimen was CD4+ T cells from PBMCs. The origin of the receptors is a human donor with multiple sclerosis. CDR3s include the opening cysteine and the closing phenylalanine or tryptophan. A D gene is named only where the DNA matches it firmly. Some rows mark clone size as missing; the rest say once, few, many or name a class of expanded clone.

j_call	clone_size	v_call	d_call	cdr3_nt	cdr3_aa
TRBJ2-6	-	TRBV2	-	TGTGCCAGCAGTGAAGCGGGTCAGACTGGGGCCAACGTCCTGACTTTC	CASSEAGQTGANVLTF
TRBJ2-5	-	TRBV12-3/TRBV12-4	TRBD2	TGTGCCAGCAGTTCCACCGGGGGGGAGACCCAGTACTTC	CASSSTGGETQYF
TRBJ2-1	-	TRBV3-1	TRBD2	TGTGCCAGCAGCCAAGATACGAAATCTAGCGGGAGGGAAACCTCCTACAATGAGCAGTTCTTC	CASSQDTKSSGRETSYNEQFF
TRBJ2-7	-	TRBV15	TRBD1	TGTGCCACCAGCAGAGATCCACAGGGGGCGAGGGAGCAGTACTTC	CATSRDPQGAREQYF
TRBJ1-3	-	TRBV20-1	-	TGCAGTGCTGCCGACAGTCACTCTGGAAACACCATATATTTT	CSAADSHSGNTIYF
TRBJ1-5	-	TRBV20-1	-	TGCAGTGCTAGAGGGGTAGGGACCCAGCCCCAGCATTTT	CSARGVGTQPQHF
TRBJ2-1	-	TRBV24-1	-	TGTGCCACCAGTGATCCAGGGGTTGAGCAGTTCTTC	CATSDPGVEQFF
TRBJ2-1	once	TRBV12-3/TRBV12-4	-	TGTGCCACAGGGGGGGCCCTTCACAATGAGCAGTTCTTC	CATGGALHNEQFF
TRBJ1-1	-	TRBV18	-	TGTGCCAGCTCAAGGAAAGGGGCTGAAGCTTTCTTT	CASSRKGAEAFF
TRBJ1-1	-	TRBV12-3/TRBV12-4	-	TGTGCCAGCAGTTTCGGATCATTCTTCACTGAAGCTTTCTTT	CASSFGSFFTEAFF
TRBJ1-2	-	TRBV20-1	-	TGCAGTGCTAGAGATAGCCGTACAGGGCCAGCCCCCTTC	CSARDSRTGPAPF
TRBJ1-2	-	TRBV29-1	-	TGCAGCGTTGACGGGCGTACTAGCTATGGCTACACCTTC	CSVDGRTSYGYTF
TRBJ2-3	-	TRBV27	TRBD2	TGTGCCAGCAGTTTCCGAACAGCGGGAGGAATGGCGCAGTATTTT	CASSFRTAGGMAQYF
TRBJ1-4	-	TRBV20-1	-	TGCAGTGCTAGAGATTGGGGGACGGAGGGGCTGGAGGAAAAACTGTTTTTT	CSARDWGTEGLEEKLFF
TRBJ2-5	-	TRBV10-3	TRBD1	TGTGCCATCAGAACCGGACAGGGAGAGACCCAGTACTTC	CAIRTGQGETQYF
TRBJ2-3	-	TRBV20-1	-	TGCAGTGCGGCGACAGATGATACGCAGTATTTT	CSAATDDTQYF
TRBJ2-1	-	TRBV3-1	-	TGTGCCAGCAGCCTACCGGGACAAGGGCACAATGAGCAGTTCTTC	CASSLPGQGHNEQFF
TRBJ1-1	-	TRBV30	-	TGTGCCTGGACAGTGGAGGTATACACTGAAGCTTTCTTT	CAWTVEVYTEAFF
TRBJ2-7	-	TRBV7-2	-	TGTGCCAGCAGATCAGGGGTCCACGAGCAGTACTTC	CASRSGVHEQYF
TRBJ1-5	-	TRBV3-1	-	TGTGCCAGCAGCCAAGATCTTGGAGGTTTTAGCAATCAGCCCCAGCATTTT	CASSQDLGGFSNQPQHF
TRBJ1-1	once	TRBV19	-	TGTGCCAGTAGTACCGGACAGATGAACACTGAAGCTTTCTTT	CASSTGQMNTEAFF
TRBJ2-5	-	TRBV20-1	-	TGCAGTGCTCGCCGAACGGTACAAGAGACCCAGTACTTC	CSARRTVQETQYF
TRBJ2-1	-	TRBV7-6	-	TGTGCCAGCAGCTTTCCCGGGGGACCGTTGAATGAGCAGTTCTTC	CASSFPGGPLNEQFF